These 8 T cell receptor beta chains were all obtained from the same sample, sequenced in a study of naive and memory T cell subsets. Both TRBC1 and TRBC2 were covered by a beta constant-region primer of two equimolar oligonucleotides. TCRdb passed the UMI-ligation and nested PCR reads through MiXCR, listing each CDR3 protein once. The sample holds 150,000 or so distinct CDR3 sequences, about 17% seen once. The specimen was naive CD4+ T cells from blood. Receptors were obtained from a human donor in good health.

This clonotype was counted a few times. The genes are TRBV19 and TRBJ2-1, with 14 bases fitting TRBD2. This CDR3 has 18 residues. The junction had 11 bases not matched to a gene; V was cut back by 6 bases and J by 4 bases. Per the germline V gene, CDR1 is LNHDA and CDR2 is SQIVND (reference sequence). The CDR3 reads CASRRGTSGSRLYNEQFF. The DNA of the CDR3 is TGTGCCAGTAGAAGAGGGACTAGCGGGAGCCGATTGTACAATGAGCAGTTCTTC.

This clonotype was detected a few times. J is TRBJ2-7 and V is TRBV28; perhaps D is TRBD1 or TRBD2 (5 bases each). Trimming took 1 base from V and 0 from J, leaving 16 bases between them. The germline V gene encodes CDR1 MDHEN and CDR2 SYDVKM. The CDR3 runs 17 residues. CDR3 DNA: TGTGCCAGCAGTTTATCCGGACGGGACCTCCTCTCCTACGAGCAGTACTTC. This gives the protein CASSLSGRDLLSYEQYF.

This clonotype was seen more than once but under ten times. CDR3 protein: CASSPYQTSSYQETQYF. CDR3 nucleotides: TGTGCCAGCAGTCCCTACCAGACTAGCTCGTACCAAGAGACCCAGTACTTC. This sequence joins TRBV12-3 or TRBV12-4 and TRBJ2-5; TRBD2 matches at 7 bases. The CDR3 spans 17 residues. The junction had 12 bases not matched to a gene; V was cut back by 5 bases and J by 0 bases.

This clonotype came up a few times. V and J are TRBV20-1 and TRBJ1-2, with D maybe TRBD1 (6 bases). The V and J ends lost 4 bases and 7 bases respectively, with 16 bases between them. CDR1 is DFQATT, CDR2 SNEGSKA, per germline (reference sequence). This CDR3 contains 13 residues. The CDR3 region is CSAKTGRGGGYTF. The CDR3 nucleotides are TGCAGTGCTAAAACAGGGAGGGGTGGTGGCTACACCTTC.

This clonotype was detected only a few times. The rearrangement links TRBV10-3 to TRBJ2-7; a weak D match, TRBD2 (5 bases). Looked up from germline, CDR1 is ENHRY and CDR2 is SYGVKD. Between the trimmed V and J ends, which lost 6 bases and 3 bases, there was a span of 15 bases. The length of the CDR3 is 14 residues. The CDR3 DNA reads as TGTGCCATCAGCGAGGGCCCATCCGACTACGAGCAGTACTTC. Residues: CAISEGPSDYEQYF.

This clonotype was observed a handful of times. V usage is TRBV29-1 and J usage is TRBJ2-7; 8 bases fit TRBD1. This CDR3 is 17 amino acids long. The V and J ends lost 4 bases and 6 bases, in that order; junction bases with no gene match: 20. From germline, CDR1 is SQVTM and CDR2 ANQGSEA. CDR3 amino acids: CSVGGQGRYSPASEQYF. In nucleotides, the CDR3 is TGCAGCGTTGGCGGACAGGGAAGGTACTCACCCGCCTCCGAGCAGTACTTC.

The V gene is TRBV10-3, the J gene TRBJ1-4; tentatively, D is TRBD1 (5 bases). Germline values: CDR1 ENHRY, CDR2 SYGVKD. This CDR3 has 14 residues. V gave up 3 bases and J gave up 0 bases, with 5 bases separating them. The CDR3 reads CAISEQATNEKLFF. The DNA of the CDR3 is TGTGCCATCAGTGAACAGGCAACTAATGAAAAACTGTTTTTT.

The chain joins TRBV9 to TRBJ2-7, with D possibly being TRBD2 (6 bases). V lost 0 bases and J lost 2, with 12 bases in between. This CDR3 has 15 residues. The germline V gene encodes CDR1 SGDLS and CDR2 YYNGEE. As DNA, the CDR3 is TGTGCCAGCAGCGTAGAGCAGGGAGGAACCTACGAGCAGTACTTC. This encodes CASSVEQGGTYEQYF.